This T cell receptor beta chain came from a study of blood T cell repertoires in COVID-19. Across the whole study: Nucleic acid was either cDNA or gDNA, and it came from T cells, B-cell-depleted T cells, or PBMCs.

Data came from immunoSEQ multiplex PCR; TCRdb stores just in-frame clones and leaves some out. The sample has fewer than 250,000 clones, 75% to 85% seen once; the top ten hold 6.5% to 9%. This CDR3 has 11 residues. Trimming took 7 bases from V and 8 from J; bases not matched to a gene: 1. The V gene's germline CDR1 is KGHDR and CDR2 SFDVKD. The sequencing input was peripheral blood. The source of this sequence is a woman aged 45-60 years with acute or convalescent COVID-19. This sequence joins TRBV24-1 and TRBJ2-1, with TRBD1 identical over 7 bases. CDR3 DNA sequence: TGTGCCACCAGGCAGGGGGATGAGCAGTTCTTC. Its translation: CATRQGDEQFF.